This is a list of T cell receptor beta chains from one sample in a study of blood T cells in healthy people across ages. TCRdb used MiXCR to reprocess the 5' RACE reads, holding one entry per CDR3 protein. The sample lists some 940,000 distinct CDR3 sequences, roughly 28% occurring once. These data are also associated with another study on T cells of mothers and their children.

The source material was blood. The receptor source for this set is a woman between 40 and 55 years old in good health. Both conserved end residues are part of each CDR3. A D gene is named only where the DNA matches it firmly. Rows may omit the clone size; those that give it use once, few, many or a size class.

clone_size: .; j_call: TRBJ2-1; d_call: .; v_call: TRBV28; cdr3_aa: CASSSLSRDTSSYNEQFF; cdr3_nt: TGTGCCAGCAGTTCCTTGTCCCGGGACACAAGCTCCTACAATGAGCAGTTCTTC
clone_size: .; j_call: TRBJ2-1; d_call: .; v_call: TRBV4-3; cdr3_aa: CASSQERAHEQFF; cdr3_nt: TGCGCCAGCAGCCAAGAACGGGCCCATGAGCAGTTCTTC
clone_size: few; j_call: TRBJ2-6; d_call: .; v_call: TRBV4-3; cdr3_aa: CASSQETGRTLGANVLTF; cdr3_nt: TGCGCCAGCAGCCAAGAGACGGGGCGGACTCTCGGGGCCAACGTCCTGACTTTC
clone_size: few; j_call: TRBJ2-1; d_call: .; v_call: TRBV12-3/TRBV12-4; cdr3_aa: CASRTSGLYNEQFF; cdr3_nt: TGTGCCAGTAGAACCTCGGGACTCTACAATGAGCAGTTCTTC
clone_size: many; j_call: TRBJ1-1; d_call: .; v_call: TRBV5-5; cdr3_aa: CASSRGDTEAFF; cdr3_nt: TGTGCCAGCAGTAGGGGGGACACTGAAGCTTTCTTT
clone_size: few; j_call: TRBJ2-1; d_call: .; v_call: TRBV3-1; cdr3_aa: CASSIRESSYNEQFF; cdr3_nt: TGTGCCAGCAGCATCCGGGAAAGCTCCTACAATGAGCAGTTCTTC
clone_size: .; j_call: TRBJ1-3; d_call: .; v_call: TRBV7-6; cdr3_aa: CASSLAGGRSGNTIYF; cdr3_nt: TGTGCCAGCAGCTTAGCTGGGGGGCGCTCTGGAAACACCATATATTTT
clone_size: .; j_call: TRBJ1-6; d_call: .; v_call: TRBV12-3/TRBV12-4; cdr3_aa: CASTPERGNSPLHF; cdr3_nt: TGTGCCAGCACCCCAGAGAGGGGGAATTCACCCCTCCACTTT
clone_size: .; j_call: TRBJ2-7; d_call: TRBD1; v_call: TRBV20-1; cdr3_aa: CSALPTGEPYEQYF; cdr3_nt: TGCAGTGCTTTGCCGACAGGGGAGCCCTACGAGCAGTACTTC
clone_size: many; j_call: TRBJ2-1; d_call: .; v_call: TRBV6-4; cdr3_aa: CASRKDGSYNEQFF; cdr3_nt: TGTGCCAGCAGGAAGGACGGCTCCTACAATGAGCAGTTCTTC
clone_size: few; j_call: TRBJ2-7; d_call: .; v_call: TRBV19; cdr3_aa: CASSIEAGNGEQYF; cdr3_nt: TGTGCCAGTAGTATAGAGGCGGGGAATGGCGAGCAGTACTTC
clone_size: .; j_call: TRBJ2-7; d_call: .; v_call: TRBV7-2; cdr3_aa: CASSLAGTGEQYF; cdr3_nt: TGTGCCAGCAGCTTAGCGGGGACGGGCGAGCAGTACTTC
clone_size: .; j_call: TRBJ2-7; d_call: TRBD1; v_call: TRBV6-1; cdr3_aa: CASSEQDRVTHEQYF; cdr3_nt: TGTGCCAGCAGTGAACAGGACAGGGTCACCCACGAGCAGTACTTC
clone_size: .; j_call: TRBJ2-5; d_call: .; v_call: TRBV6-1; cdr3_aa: CASSGETEPQDIASRETQYF; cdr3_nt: TGTGCCAGCAGTGGGGAAACGGAGCCCCAAGACATCGCGTCACGGGAGACCCAGTACTTC
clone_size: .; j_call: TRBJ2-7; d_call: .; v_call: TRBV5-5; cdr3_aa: CASSLLRDTAYEQYF; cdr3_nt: TGTGCCAGCAGCTTGCTCCGGGACACCGCCTACGAGCAGTACTTC
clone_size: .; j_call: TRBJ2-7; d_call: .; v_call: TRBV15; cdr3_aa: CVTSRDEGRGASYEQYF; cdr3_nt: TGTGTCACCAGCAGAGATGAGGGGCGGGGCGCCTCCTACGAGCAGTACTTC
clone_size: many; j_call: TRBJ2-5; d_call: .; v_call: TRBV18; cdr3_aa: CASSSRVQRETQYF; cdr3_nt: TGTGCCAGCTCATCCCGGGTTCAGCGGGAGACCCAGTACTTC
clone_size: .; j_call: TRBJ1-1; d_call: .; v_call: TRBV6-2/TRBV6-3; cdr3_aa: CASRSLPGAGNTEAFF; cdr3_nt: TGTGCCAGCAGGTCACTACCCGGGGCGGGGAACACTGAAGCTTTCTTT
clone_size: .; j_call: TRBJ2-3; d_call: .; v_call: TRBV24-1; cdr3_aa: CATSAQYADTQYF; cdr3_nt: TGTGCCACCAGCGCTCAGTACGCAGATACGCAGTATTTT
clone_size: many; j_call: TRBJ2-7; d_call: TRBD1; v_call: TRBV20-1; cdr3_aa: CSAGTGGRYEQYF; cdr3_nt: TGCAGTGCCGGGACAGGGGGCCGCTACGAGCAGTACTTC
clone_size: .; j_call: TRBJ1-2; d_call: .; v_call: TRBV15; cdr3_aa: CATIKPSTDQYGYTF; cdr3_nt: TGTGCCACCATCAAACCTTCGACAGACCAGTATGGCTACACCTTC
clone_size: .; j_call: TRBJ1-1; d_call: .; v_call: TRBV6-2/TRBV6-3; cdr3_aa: CASSYSKREAFF; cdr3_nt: TGTGCCAGCAGTTACTCGAAAAGGGAAGCTTTCTTT
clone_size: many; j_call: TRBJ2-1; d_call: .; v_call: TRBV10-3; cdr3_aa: CAISGQSVPYNEQFF; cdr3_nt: TGTGCCATCAGTGGGCAATCGGTCCCCTACAATGAGCAGTTCTTC
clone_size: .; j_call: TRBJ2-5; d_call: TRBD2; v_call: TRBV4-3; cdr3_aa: CASSQDLAESETQYF; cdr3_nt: TGCGCCAGCAGCCAAGACCTAGCGGAGAGTGAGACCCAGTACTTC
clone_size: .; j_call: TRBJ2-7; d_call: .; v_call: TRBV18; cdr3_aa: CASSLGTQPKEQYF; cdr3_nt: TGTGCCAGCTCACTCGGGACGCAGCCTAAGGAGCAGTACTTC
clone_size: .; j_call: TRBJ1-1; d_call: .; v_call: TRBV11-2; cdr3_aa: CANSLVWAQGGLAFF; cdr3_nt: TGTGCCAACAGCTTAGTGTGGGCACAGGGTGGGTTAGCTTTCTTT
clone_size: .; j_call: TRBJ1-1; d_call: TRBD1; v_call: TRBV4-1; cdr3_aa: CASSQPGQGRSEAFF; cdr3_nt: TGCGCCAGCAGCCAACCGGGACAGGGGCGCTCTGAAGCTTTCTTT
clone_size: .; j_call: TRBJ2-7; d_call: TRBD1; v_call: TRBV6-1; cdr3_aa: CASIGASDRGPSSYEQYF; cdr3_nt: TGTGCCAGCATTGGGGCGAGCGACAGGGGCCCTAGCTCCTACGAGCAGTACTTC
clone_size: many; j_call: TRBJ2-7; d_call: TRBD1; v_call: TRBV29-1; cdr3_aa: CSVETGVSYEQYF; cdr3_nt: TGCAGCGTCGAGACAGGGGTCTCCTACGAGCAGTACTTC
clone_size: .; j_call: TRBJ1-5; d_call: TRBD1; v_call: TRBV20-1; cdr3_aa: CSARDRGRLNQPQHF; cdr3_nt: TGCAGTGCTAGGGACAGGGGGAGGCTCAATCAGCCCCAGCATTTT
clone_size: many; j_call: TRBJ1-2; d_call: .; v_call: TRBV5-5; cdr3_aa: CASTDIDSLYGYTF; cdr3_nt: TGTGCCAGCACCGATATAGACAGCCTCTATGGCTACACCTTC
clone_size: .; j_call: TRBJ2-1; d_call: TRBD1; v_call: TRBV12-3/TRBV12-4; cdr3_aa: CASSRQGPGVFF; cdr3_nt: TGTGCCAGCAGTAGACAGGGGCCCGGTGTGTTCTTC
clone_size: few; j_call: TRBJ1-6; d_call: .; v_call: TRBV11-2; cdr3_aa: CASSLAGRTLHF; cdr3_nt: TGTGCCAGCAGCTTAGCGGGGCGCACCCTCCACTTT
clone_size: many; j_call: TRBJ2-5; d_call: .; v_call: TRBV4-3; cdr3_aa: CASSQARAGVETQYF; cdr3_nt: TGCGCCAGCAGCCAGGCTCGGGCAGGGGTAGAGACCCAGTACTTC
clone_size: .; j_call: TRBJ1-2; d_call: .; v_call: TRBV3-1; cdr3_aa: CASSPYTEDCGYTF; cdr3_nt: TGTGCCAGCAGCCCATATACAGAGGACTGTGGCTACACCTTC
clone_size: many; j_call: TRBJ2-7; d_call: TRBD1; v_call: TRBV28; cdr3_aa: CASSLPGQVYEQYF; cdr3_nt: TGTGCCAGCAGTTTGCCTGGACAGGTCTACGAGCAGTACTTC
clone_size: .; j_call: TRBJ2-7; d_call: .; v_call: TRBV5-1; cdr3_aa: CASSVSTSTYEQYF; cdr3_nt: TGCGCCAGCAGCGTATCGACATCGACCTACGAGCAGTACTTC
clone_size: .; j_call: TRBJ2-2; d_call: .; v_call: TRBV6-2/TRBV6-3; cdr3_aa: CASSYSASWHGELFF; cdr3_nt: TGTGCCAGCAGTTACAGCGCTTCTTGGCACGGGGAGCTGTTTTTT
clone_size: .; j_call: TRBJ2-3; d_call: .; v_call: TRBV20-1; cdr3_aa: CSARVSGVPDTQYF; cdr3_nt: TGCAGTGCTAGAGTTTCGGGGGTACCAGATACGCAGTATTTT
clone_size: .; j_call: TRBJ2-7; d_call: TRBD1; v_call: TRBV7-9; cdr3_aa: CASSRQPGQTYEQYF; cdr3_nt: TGTGCCAGCAGTAGACAACCGGGACAGACCTACGAGCAGTACTTC
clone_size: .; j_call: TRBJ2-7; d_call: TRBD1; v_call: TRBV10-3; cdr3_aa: CAISESTGTADCEQYF; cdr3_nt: TGTGCCATCAGTGAGTCTACAGGGACAGCGGATTGCGAGCAGTACTTC
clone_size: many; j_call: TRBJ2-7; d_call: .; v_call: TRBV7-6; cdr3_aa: CASSPDGSPYEQYF; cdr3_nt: TGTGCCAGCAGCCCCGACGGAAGTCCCTACGAGCAGTACTTC
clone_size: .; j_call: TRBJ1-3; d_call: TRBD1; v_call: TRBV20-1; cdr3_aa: CSARDRGGDRTGNTIYF; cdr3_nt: TGCAGTGCTAGAGATAGAGGAGGGGACAGAACTGGAAACACCATATATTTT
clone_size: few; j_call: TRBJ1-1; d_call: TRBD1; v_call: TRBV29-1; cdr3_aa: CSVGGQVNTEAFF; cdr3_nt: TGCAGCGTTGGGGGACAGGTTAACACTGAAGCTTTCTTT
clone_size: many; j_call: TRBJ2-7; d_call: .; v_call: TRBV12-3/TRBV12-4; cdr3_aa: CANSFEGSHEQYF; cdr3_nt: TGTGCCAACAGTTTTGAGGGTTCCCACGAGCAGTACTTC